This entry features one TCR beta chain sequence. As yet, its antigen is unknown. TCRdb's table, derived via immunoSEQ multiplex PCR, lists solely in-frame clones and lacks some. The data show 25,000 to 35,000 clones, more than 80% seen once. The data were taken from a study of radiotherapy plus CTLA-4 blockade in lung cancer. For the study at large: More than 15% of enrolled patients responded objectively, and over 30% had disease control. Findings and limits, study-wide: TCR clones of tumor origin grew in blood after radiotherapy plus ipilimumab.

The V gene end was trimmed by 1 base and the J gene end by 4 bases; junction bases not matched to a gene: 3. Per germline, CDR1 MGHRA and CDR2 YSYEKL. The CDR3 is 16 residues long. This receptor was identified in a human donor with non-small cell lung cancer that progressed on radiotherapy plus ipilimumab. The V call is TRBV4-1, the J call TRBJ2-1, with TRBD2 identical over 11 bases. The sample in question was peripheral blood, obtained from a patient treated with radiotherapy plus ipilimumab. The CDR3 is CASSQGLAGGYNEQFF. CDR3 nucleotide sequence: TGCGCCAGCAGCCAAGGCCTAGCGGGGGGATACAATGAGCAGTTCTTC.